These T cell receptor beta chains were read from a single sample in a study of TIL therapy for anti-PD-1-resistant metastatic lung cancer. The method was immunoSEQ multiplex PCR; TCRdb's version includes in-frame clones alone and lacks a portion of them. The sample yields some 32,000 clones, about 70% seen once. The sequencing used blood, collected at baseline. All receptors derive from a woman between 30 and 80 years old with non-small cell lung cancer. Each CDR3 is given with its conserved first and last residue. D genes are given only for firm matches. Size tells how often a clone was seen (once, few, many) or the class of an expanded clone, and some rows leave it out.

clone_size	v_call	d_call	j_call	cdr3_nt	cdr3_aa
-	TRBV11-2	TRBD2	TRBJ2-1	TGTGCCAGCAGCTTAGATCTTGTTAGCGGGAGGGGACGGTCCAATGAGCAGTTCTTC	CASSLDLVSGRGRSNEQFF
few	TRBV4-2	-	TRBJ1-1	TGTGCCAGCAGCAGGGGCACTGAAGCTTTCTTT	CASSRGTEAFF
-	TRBV11-3	TRBD2	TRBJ2-7	TGTGCCAGCAGCCCCGGTGGGATAGCGGGAGCATCCTACGAGCAGTACTTC	CASSPGGIAGASYEQYF
-	TRBV10-3	-	TRBJ2-6	TGTGCCATCACCCACGGGACATCTGGGGCCAACGTCCTGACTTTC	CAITHGTSGANVLTF
-	TRBV4-1	-	TRBJ1-6	TGCGCCAGCAGAACAGGTCCGAGCTCCTATAATTCACCCCTCCACTTT	CASRTGPSSYNSPLHF
-	TRBV9	TRBD2	TRBJ2-1	TGTGCCAGCAGCGATCTAGCGGGCGGCTATGAGCAGTTCTTC	CASSDLAGGYEQFF
-	TRBV7-6	-	TRBJ2-3	TGTGCCAGCAGCTCGGTTGGGCGGGCGATTACAGATACGCAGTATTTT	CASSSVGRAITDTQYF
-	TRBV10-2	TRBD2	TRBJ2-3	TGCGCCACCGCGTTGGCGGGAGTTGCGGATACGCAGTATTTT	CATALAGVADTQYF
-	TRBV7-8	TRBD1	TRBJ1-2	TGTGCCAGCAGCTTCGGGACAGGGGGCTTCTATGGCTACACCTTC	CASSFGTGGFYGYTF
-	TRBV19	-	TRBJ2-7	TGTGCCAGTAGCCTTGCCGGGAGTCAGGACGAGCAGTACTTC	CASSLAGSQDEQYF
once	TRBV27	-	TRBJ2-4	TGTGCCAGCAGTGTAGGACAAGGGGGGGAAAACATTCAGTACTTC	CASSVGQGGENIQYF
-	TRBV10-1	-	TRBJ2-7	TGCGCCAGCAGTGAGTACGCGATGAGGGAGCAGTACTTC	CASSEYAMREQYF
-	TRBV2	-	TRBJ2-7	TGTGCCAGCAGTGAGTACCCACCTTACGAGCAGTACTTC	CASSEYPPYEQYF
-	TRBV4-2	-	TRBJ2-1	TGTGCCAGCAGCCAACCGCTAGGGGGAGGGCCTAACAATGAGCAGTTCTTC	CASSQPLGGGPNNEQFF
-	TRBV2	TRBD1	TRBJ1-2	TGTGCCAGCAGTACAGGGGGGTATGGCTACACCTTC	CASSTGGYGYTF
-	TRBV5-1	TRBD2	TRBJ2-3	TGCGCCAGCAGCTTGACAGCGGGGGTCTCAGATACGCAGTATTTT	CASSLTAGVSDTQYF
once	TRBV6-5	-	TRBJ2-1	TGTGCCAGCAGTTACTCGACAGTGCATGAGCAGTTCTTC	CASSYSTVHEQFF
few	TRBV5-1	TRBD1	TRBJ1-3	TGCGCCAGCAGTTTAGGGACAGGGGGCTATAGGAGCTCTGGAAACACCATATATTTT	CASSLGTGGYRSSGNTIYF
-	TRBV7-9	TRBD2	TRBJ2-1	TGTGCCAGCAGCCCTCGGGACTACCACAATGAGCAGTTCTTC	CASSPRDYHNEQFF
-	TRBV10-1	-	TRBJ1-5	TGCGCCAGCAGTGAGTCAGGGGTACAGCCCCAGCATTTT	CASSESGVQPQHF
-	TRBV25-1	-	TRBJ2-7	TGTGCCAGCAGTGCGGCAGGGAACTACGAGCAGTACTTC	CASSAAGNYEQYF
-	TRBV27	-	TRBJ2-2	TGTGCCAGCAGTTTCCTTGGTCGGCTTCCGGGACTTAGCACCGGGGAGCTGTTTTTT	CASSFLGRLPGLSTGELFF
-	TRBV7-6	TRBD1	TRBJ1-2	TGTGCCAGCAGCTTAGGACAGGGATCCGCTAACTATGGCTACACCTTC	CASSLGQGSANYGYTF
-	TRBV11-3	-	TRBJ2-5	TGTGCCAGCAGCTTAGGGCAGGGTGGCAGCACTCAAGAGACCCAGTACTTC	CASSLGQGGSTQETQYF
few	TRBV4-2	-	TRBJ2-5	TGTGCCAGCAGCCAAGATGCGGTTCAGGGTGGGCAAGAGACCCAGTACTTC	CASSQDAVQGGQETQYF
few	TRBV6-5	TRBD1	TRBJ2-7	TGTGCCAGCAAGGACAGGGGAAGGGAGCAGTACTTC	CASKDRGREQYF
-	TRBV4-2	TRBD1	TRBJ1-1	TGTGCCAGCAGCCCAGACAGGGGTGAAGCTTTCTTT	CASSPDRGEAFF
-	TRBV6-4	-	TRBJ2-1	TGTGCCAGCAGTGCTGGCGACTTCCGCAGCTCCTACAATGAGCAGTTCTTC	CASSAGDFRSSYNEQFF
-	TRBV7-9	-	TRBJ2-7	TGTGCCAGCAGCCCCTTGGCCACAGTAAGCGAGCAGTACTTC	CASSPLATVSEQYF
-	TRBV6-1	TRBD1	TRBJ2-3	TGTGCCAGCAGGGAACGTACAGGGGGCTCGACAGATACGCAGTATTTT	CASRERTGGSTDTQYF
-	TRBV7-9	-	TRBJ2-7	TGTGCCAGCAGCGGGAGTATGTGGGAGCACTCCTACGAGCAGTACTTC	CASSGSMWEHSYEQYF
-	TRBV6-5	-	TRBJ1-5	TGTGCCAGCAGTACAGACGGGAATCAGCCCCAGCATTTT	CASSTDGNQPQHF
-	TRBV11-3	-	TRBJ2-5	TGTGCCAGCAGCTTATCCAGGGGAGAAGAGACCCAGTACTTC	CASSLSRGEETQYF
-	TRBV7-6	-	TRBJ2-1	TGTGCCAGCAGCTTAGTTCCTGGGGCCGCCGACAATGAGCAGTTCTTC	CASSLVPGAADNEQFF
-	TRBV5-8	-	TRBJ2-1	TGTGCCAGCAGCTTGTCTCAGGGCGTCTACAATGAGCAGTTCTTC	CASSLSQGVYNEQFF
-	TRBV10-1	TRBD2	TRBJ2-1	TGCGCCAGCAGTGGCCTGGGACTAGCGGGAAAGACAGATGAGCAGTTCTTC	CASSGLGLAGKTDEQFF
-	TRBV9	-	TRBJ2-1	TGTGCCAGCAGCGTAGGTGAAAGGGGCTACAATGAGCAGTTCTTC	CASSVGERGYNEQFF
few	TRBV7-2	-	TRBJ2-3	TGTGCCAGCAGCTTAACAGATACGCAGTATTTT	CASSLTDTQYF
-	TRBV7-8	-	TRBJ2-5	TGTGCCACCTCCCGTTCGGCCGGGGCTGGGGAGACCCAGTACTTC	CATSRSAGAGETQYF
few	TRBV12-5	-	TRBJ2-1	TGTGCTAGTGGTTCCCGTCCACTATACGATGAGCAGTTCTTC	CASGSRPLYDEQFF
-	TRBV5-6	TRBD1	TRBJ2-2	TGTGCCAGCATGCGAGACAGGGATATCACCGGGGAGCTGTTTTTT	CASMRDRDITGELFF
-	TRBV5-1	TRBD2	TRBJ2-1	TGCGCCAGCAGCATCGGGACTAGCGGGAGGGCCCGTGGGGCCAATGAGCAGTTCTTC	CASSIGTSGRARGANEQFF
few	TRBV19	-	TRBJ1-1	TGTGCCAGTAGTAGCCCGGAAGAGTCGGGAGCTTTCTTT	CASSSPEESGAFF
-	TRBV5-1	TRBD2	TRBJ2-1	TGCGCCAGCAGTTCCGGACTAGCGGGAGTATCCTACAATGAGCAGTTCTTC	CASSSGLAGVSYNEQFF
once	TRBV5-4	-	TRBJ2-7	TGTGCCAGCAGCTTCACGAGGCGAACACACGAGCAGTACTTC	CASSFTRRTHEQYF
-	TRBV5-8	-	TRBJ2-2	TGTGCCAGCAGCTCGGGACTTGTCGCGAACACCGGGGAGCTGTTTTTT	CASSSGLVANTGELFF
-	TRBV21-1	-	TRBJ2-1	TGTGCCAGCAGCAATCACGCCCGAACAGGAGCTTGGTACAATGAGCAGTTCTTC	CASSNHARTGAWYNEQFF
-	TRBV11-3	-	TRBJ2-1	TGTGCCAGCAGCTTAAACGGGTACAATGAGCAGTTCTTC	CASSLNGYNEQFF
-	TRBV7-9	-	TRBJ1-4	TGTGCCAGCAGTACCTACAGGGATGAGGAAAAACTGTTTTTT	CASSTYRDEEKLFF
-	TRBV19	-	TRBJ2-3	TGTGCCAGTACCTCAGCGGCTTCTAGCACAGATACGCAGTATTTT	CASTSAASSTDTQYF
-	TRBV29-1	TRBD2	TRBJ2-1	TGCAGCGACTCCGGGACTACCATCGAGCAGTTCTTC	CSDSGTTIEQFF
-	TRBV5-1	-	TRBJ2-6	TGCGCCAGCAGCGGAGACTCTGGGGCCAACGTCCTGACTTTC	CASSGDSGANVLTF
-	TRBV5-6	TRBD2	TRBJ2-4	TGTGCCAGCAGCCAGCCCGGGACTAGCGGGACCGTTCAGTACTTC	CASSQPGTSGTVQYF
-	TRBV7-2	-	TRBJ1-2	TGTGCCAGCAGCACTGGGGCCCTTGCCTATGGCTACACCTTC	CASSTGALAYGYTF
-	TRBV4-1	-	TRBJ1-5	TGCGCCAGCAGCCAAGATGACGTTAGCAATCAGCCCCAGCATTTT	CASSQDDVSNQPQHF
few	TRBV5-6	-	TRBJ2-1	TGTGCCAGCAGCTTTTTGACTGCGCAGTTCTTC	CASSFLTAQFF
-	TRBV18	-	TRBJ1-2	TGTGCCAGCCACACCCCGGGGGTTAACTATGGCTACACCTTC	CASHTPGVNYGYTF